The 24 T cell receptor beta chains given below trace back to one sample, sequenced in a study of shared clonotypes between healthy human individuals. Generated by immunoSEQ multiplex PCR, the TCRdb table keeps only in-frame clones and is missing some. The sample records 300,000 or so clones, around 74% being singletons. Source material: memory CD4+ T cells sorted from blood. Indicated subset: CD45RA-negative fraction. Every receptor here comes from a man aged 30 to 45 in good health.

The genes are TRBV7-9 and TRBJ2-2; no firm D call. The length of the CDR3 is 12 residues. Per the germline V gene, CDR1 is SEHNR and CDR2 is FQNEAQ (reference sequence). V shed 6 bases and J shed 1 base, with 3 bases lying between them. The CDR3 here is CASSLNTGELFF. The DNA of the CDR3 is TGTGCCAGCAGTTTGAACACCGGGGAGCTGTTTTTT.

The chain recombines TRBV4-3 with TRBJ2-3; TRBD1 aligns across 8 bases. This CDR3 has 20 residues. The J segment lost 6 bases and the V segment lost 1 base, leaving 21 bases of the junction unmatched. The V gene's germline CDR1 is LGHNA and CDR2 YSLEER. CDR3 nucleotides: TGCGCCAGCAGCCAAGCCGGTTATAGGACAGGGTATGGCTCAGGGGATACGCAGTATTTT. Its translation: CASSQAGYRTGYGSGDTQYF.

The genes are TRBV27 and TRBJ2-2, with unresolved D. Per germline, CDR1 MNHEY and CDR2 SMNVEV (reference sequence). Trimming shortened V by 3 bases and J by 5 bases, and 4 bases separated the two germline ends. The CDR3 covers 12 residues. CDR3 nucleotide sequence: TGTGCCAGCAGTTTCGTTACCGGGGAGCTGTTTTTT. This gives the protein CASSFVTGELFF.

The chain is built from TRBV7-4 and TRBJ2-2; possibly TRBD1 for D (5 bases). This CDR3 has 15 residues. The V gene's germline CDR1 is SGHVT and CDR2 SQSDAQ. Trimming cost V 4 bases and J 1 base, with 10 bases left between them. In nucleotides, the CDR3 is TGTGCCAGCAGCTCCCAAACAGGGAACACCGGGGAGCTGTTTTTT. Its protein is CASSSQTGNTGELFF.

This chain uses TRBV6-5 with TRBJ1-2; no clear D. There are 13 residues in the CDR3. V was trimmed by 6 bases and J by 7 bases, leaving 15 bases between them. Germline V CDR1 and CDR2: MNHEY, SVGAGI. The CDR3: CASRARVSGGYTF. CDR3 bases: TGTGCCAGCAGGGCGAGGGTATCTGGTGGCTACACCTTC.

The chain recombines TRBV7-8 with TRBJ2-3; 13 nucleotides match TRBD2. The CDR3 has 17 residues. The ends lost 1 base at V and 7 bases at J; junction bases unmatched: 8. Germline V gene lookup returns CDR1 SGHVS and CDR2 FQNEAQ. Written as DNA, the CDR3 is TGTGCCAGCAGCTTAGTCCGACTAGCGGGAGGACCCCATACGCAGTATTTT. Residues: CASSLVRLAGGPHTQYF.

As concerns this clone: This may come from a read error, since a much larger clone is one base off. The V gene is TRBV6-1, the J gene TRBJ2-6; D is unclear. The CDR3 consists of 15 residues. Germline V CDR1 and CDR2: MNHNS, SASEGT. DNA for the CDR3: TGTGCCAGCAGTGCTACAGACTCTAGGGCCAACGTCCTGACTTTC. This encodes CASSATDSRANVLTF.

This rearrangement joins TRBV2 to TRBJ2-7; TRBD2 matches at 14 bases. The J segment lost 7 bases and the V segment lost 6 bases, leaving 14 bases of the junction unmatched. In germline, CDR1 is SNHLY, CDR2 FYNNEI. CDR3 length equals 17 residues. The CDR3 here is CASRTEGTSGGLREQYF. CDR3 nucleotides: TGTGCCAGCAGGACCGAAGGGACTAGCGGGGGCCTGCGGGAGCAGTACTTC.

This clone was observed a few times. The J gene is TRBJ1-5, the V gene TRBV2; no firm D call. V was clipped by 2 bases and J by 6 bases, with 14 bases between them. Germline V lookup: CDR1 SNHLY, CDR2 FYNNEI. The CDR3 is 15 residues long. The CDR3 reads CASSERRVLGQPQHF. The CDR3 DNA reads as TGTGCCAGCAGTGAACGTCGGGTCCTCGGTCAGCCCCAGCATTTT.

The V and J genes are TRBV5-1 and TRBJ2-3; 9 nucleotides agree with TRBD2. Per the germline V gene, CDR1 is SGHRS and CDR2 is YFSETQ. V gave up 0 bases and J gave up 4 bases; unmatched junction bases: 9. The CDR3 consists of 17 residues. The DNA of the CDR3 is TGCGCCAGCAGCTTGGGGGTAGCGGGAGTAGGCGCAGATACGCAGTATTTT. Its protein product is CASSLGVAGVGADTQYF.

V usage is TRBV30 and J usage is TRBJ2-1, with 8 bases lining up with TRBD1. This CDR3 spans 15 amino acids. Germline trimming cut 5 bases from V and 6 bases from J; bases unmatched to any gene: 12. Germline V gives CDR1 GTSNPN, CDR2 SVGIG (reference sequence). The chain's CDR3 is CAWLRRDRSINEQFF. DNA of the CDR3: TGTGCCTGGCTTAGACGGGACAGGAGCATCAATGAGCAGTTCTTC. The complete variable domain, with remaining parts taken from reference TRBV30 and TRBJ2-1, reads SQTIHQWPATLVQPVGSPLSLECTVEGTSNPNLYWYRQAAGRGLQLLFYSVGIGQISSEVPQNLSASRPQDRQFILSSKKLLLSDSGFYLCAWLRRDRSINEQFFGPGTRLTVL.

The chain has TRBV9 and TRBJ2-2; the match to TRBD2 covers 11 bases. The trim removed 3 bases at V and 3 bases at J, leaving 4 bases unmatched. Germline V gene lookup returns CDR1 SGDLS and CDR2 YYNGEE. This CDR3 contains 16 residues. This chain's CDR3 is CASSASSGRHTGELFF. In DNA form, the CDR3 reads TGTGCCAGCAGCGCATCTAGCGGGAGGCACACCGGGGAGCTGTTTTTT.

The chain employs TRBV7-2 and TRBJ1-2; TRBD1 agrees at 9 bases. V gave up 2 bases and J gave up 2 bases; unmatched junction bases: 3. The CDR3 loop spans 15 amino acids. Germline CDR1 and CDR2: SGHTA and FQGNSA. The CDR3 DNA reads as TGTGCCAGCAGCTTACCAGGACAGGGGAACTATGGCTACACCTTC. This translates into CASSLPGQGNYGYTF. The full variable domain, with the rest looked up from reference TRBV7-2 and TRBJ1-2, is GAGVSQSPSNKVTEKGKDVELRCDPISGHTALYWYRQSLGQGLEFLIYFQGNSAPDKSGLPSDRFSAERTGGSVSTLTIQRTQQEDSAVYLCASSLPGQGNYGYTFGSGTRLTVV.

The chain links TRBV28 to TRBJ2-7; 7 bases are shared with TRBD1. This CDR3 spans 12 amino acids. Per germline, CDR1 MDHEN and CDR2 SYDVKM. V gave up 10 bases and J gave up 0 bases; unmatched junction bases: 3. CDR3 DNA sequence: TGTGCCATAAACAGGGGCTCCTACGAGCAGTACTTC. Amino acid sequence: CAINRGSYEQYF.

This clone was recorded a few times. The chain recombines TRBV10-3 with TRBJ2-7; 9 positions agree with TRBD1. Germline CDR1 and CDR2: ENHRY and SYGVKD. The CDR3 is 14 residues long. The chain's CDR3 is CAIKPGTGSYEQYF. The CDR3 region has the DNA TGTGCTATAAAGCCCGGGACAGGGAGCTACGAGCAGTACTTC.

The chain uses TRBV7-2 and TRBJ2-7; 8 bases line up with TRBD1. CDR1 and CDR2 from the germline V gene are SGHTA and FQGNSA. This CDR3 comprises 17 residues. The V segment lost 5 bases and the J segment 2 bases; nucleotides outside the gene matches: 14. In DNA, the CDR3 is TGTGCCAGCAGCCCCCCCCCTGGACAGGGAGGAGCCTACGAGCAGTACTTC. Translation gives CASSPPPGQGGAYEQYF.

The chain joins TRBV5-4 to TRBJ2-1, with D unresolved. In germline, CDR1 is SGHNT, CDR2 YYREEE (reference sequence). The CDR3 extends over 13 amino acids. V was cut by 5 bases and J by 0 bases, with 6 bases left in between. CDR3 DNA sequence: TGTGCCAGCAGTCGAATCTCCTACAATGAGCAGTTCTTC. Translated: CASSRISYNEQFF.

This sequence joins TRBV5-5 and TRBJ2-7, with TRBD1 matching over 11 bases. Germline V gene sequence: CDR1 SGHKS, CDR2 YYEKEE (reference sequence). The length of the CDR3 is 14 residues. V was pared by 4 bases and J by 4 bases, with 4 bases of the junction left unmatched. The CDR3 loop is CASSRGQGVYEQYF. CDR3 in DNA: TGTGCCAGCAGCCGGGGACAGGGGGTTTACGAGCAGTACTTC.

The CDR3 DNA is TGTGCCAGCAGCCCTGGGACAGGGGAGACCCAGTACTTC. It codes for CASSPGTGETQYF. This rearrangement joins TRBV7-3 to TRBJ2-5; TRBD1 agrees at 9 bases. This CDR3 is built from 13 residues. V lost 5 bases, J lost 5 bases, and 3 bases stayed unmatched. Looked up from germline, CDR1 is SGHTA and CDR2 is FQGTGA.

This clone was counted only a few times. V is TRBV29-1 and J is TRBJ2-1, with 7 bases identical to TRBD1. CDR3 length: 11 amino acids. Germline loops: CDR1 SQVTM, CDR2 ANQGSEA. V gave up 6 bases and J gave up 7 bases; unmatched junction bases: 3. CDR3 nucleotides: TGCAGCGTGGGGACAGTAAATGAGCAGTTCTTC. As protein: CSVGTVNEQFF.

V usage is TRBV4-1 and J usage is TRBJ1-3; possibly TRBD1 for D (6 bases). Trimming removed 1 base at V and 4 bases at J, with 14 bases between. Germline V gene data show CDR1 as MGHRA and CDR2 as YSYEKL. The CDR3 spans 16 residues. CDR3 residues: CASSQVINRVGNTIYF. Here the CDR3 DNA reads TGCGCCAGCAGCCAAGTAATAAACAGGGTCGGAAACACCATATATTTT.

The V gene is TRBV6-5, the J gene TRBJ1-2, with TRBD1 matching 8 bases. V lost 4 bases and J lost 3; bases outside the gene matches: 7. The germline CDR1 and CDR2 sequences are MNHEY and SVGAGI. The CDR3 loop spans 15 amino acids. CDR3 amino acids: CASSFRTGPYYGYTF. The DNA of the CDR3 is TGTGCCAGCAGTTTTCGGACAGGGCCGTACTATGGCTACACCTTC.

The chain combines TRBV25-1 with TRBJ2-1; D is uncertain. The V end was cut by 4 bases, the J end by 3 bases, with 7 bases between. CDR3 length: 13 amino acids. The germline CDR1 and CDR2 sequences are MGHDK and SYGVNS. This CDR3 reads CASSAEIYNEQFF. The CDR3, as DNA: TGTGCCAGCAGTGCCGAAATCTACAATGAGCAGTTCTTC.

The J gene is TRBJ2-5, the V gene TRBV5-5; D possibly uses TRBD1 or TRBD2 (5 bases each). The CDR3 runs to 16 residues. The V and J ends lost 4 bases and 1 base respectively, with 17 bases between them. Germline V CDR1 and CDR2: SGHKS, YYEKEE (reference sequence). CDR3 DNA sequence: TGTGCCAGCAGCGCCGGGACCCCCAGGCCCCAAGAGACCCAGTACTTC. It encodes CASSAGTPRPQETQYF.